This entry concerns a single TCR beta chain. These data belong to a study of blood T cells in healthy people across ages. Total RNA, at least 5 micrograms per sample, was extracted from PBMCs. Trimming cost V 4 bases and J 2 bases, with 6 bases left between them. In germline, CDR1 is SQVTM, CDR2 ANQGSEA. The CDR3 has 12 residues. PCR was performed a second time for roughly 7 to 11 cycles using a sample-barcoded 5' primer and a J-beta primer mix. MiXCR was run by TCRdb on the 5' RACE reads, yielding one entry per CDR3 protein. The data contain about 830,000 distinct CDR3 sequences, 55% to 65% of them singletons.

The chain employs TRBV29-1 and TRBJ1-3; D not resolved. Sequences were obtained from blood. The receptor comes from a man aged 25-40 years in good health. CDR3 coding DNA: TGCAGCGTTGGAGGAACTGGAAACACCATATATTTT. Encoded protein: CSVGGTGNTIYF.